The rows below give T cell receptor beta chains drawn from one sample of a study of human T cells and chemical hapten exposure. One entry per CDR3 protein results from TCRdb running MiXCR on the RACE reads. The top ten clones hold around 5.8% of a sample with approximately 350,000 distinct CDR3 sequences, around 6% of them seen once. The sample in question was whole blood, obtained in connection with sensitization to the hapten diphenylcyclopropenone (DPC). These receptors were obtained from a woman aged 18-29 years with alopecia areata. Some clones in this sample may be carry-over from other donors' samples. The CDR3 runs from the conserved cysteine through the conserved F or W. The order of the fields is V gene, D gene, J gene, clone size, CDR3 protein, CDR3 DNA. The D gene is left open where the match is weak. A row's size may be missing; if present it is once, few, many or a size class.

>TRBV15|NA|TRBJ1-5|NA
CATSRVGGISNQPQHF
TGTGCCACCAGCAGAGTCGGGGGGATTAGCAATCAGCCCCAGCATTTT
>TRBV29-1|NA|TRBJ1-1|many
CSSRTVATEAFF
TGCAGCTCCCGGACAGTGGCCACTGAAGCTTTCTTT
>TRBV7-2|TRBD1|TRBJ1-3|few
CASSLAAQGSGNTIYF
TGTGCCAGCAGCTTAGCAGCACAGGGGTCTGGAAACACCATATATTTT
>TRBV6-5|NA|TRBJ2-3|NA
CASTKDFSGDTQYF
TGTGCCAGCACAAAGGACTTTTCAGGGGATACGCAGTATTTT
>TRBV7-9|NA|TRBJ1-1|few
CASSSQGADEAFF
TGTGCCAGCAGTTCACAGGGTGCAGATGAAGCTTTCTTT
>TRBV27|TRBD2|TRBJ2-7|many
CASSSRTSRREQYF
TGTGCCAGCAGTTCGAGGACTAGCCGTCGGGAGCAGTACTTC
>TRBV11-3|NA|TRBJ2-1|many
CASSLPGASGNEQFF
TGTGCCAGCAGCTTACCAGGGGCAAGTGGCAATGAGCAGTTCTTC
>TRBV12-3/TRBV12-4|NA|TRBJ1-1|NA
CASSLTESAEAFF
TGTGCCAGCAGTTTAACGGAATCCGCTGAAGCTTTCTTT
>TRBV5-1|NA|TRBJ1-1|many
CASSLAGGDLGTEAFF
TGCGCCAGCAGCTTGGCCGGTGGGGATTTGGGCACTGAAGCTTTCTTT
>TRBV12-3/TRBV12-4|NA|TRBJ1-4|many
CASSFRASNEKLFF
TGTGCCAGCAGTTTTAGGGCTTCTAATGAAAAACTGTTTTTT
>TRBV6-2/TRBV6-3|NA|TRBJ2-7|many
CASSFGGIEYEQYF
TGTGCCAGCAGCTTCGGAGGAATTGAGTACGAGCAGTACTTC
>TRBV6-2/TRBV6-3|NA|TRBJ2-5|many
CASSYGQGLGTQYF
TGTGCCAGCAGTTACGGGCAGGGGTTGGGGACCCAGTACTTC
>TRBV6-2/TRBV6-3|TRBD1|TRBJ2-3|NA
CASSRGQGTDTQYF
TGTGCCAGCAGCCGAGGACAGGGCACAGATACGCAGTATTTT
>TRBV5-1|NA|TRBJ2-5|NA
CASSFRFEGETQYF
TGCGCCAGCAGCTTTCGGTTTGAGGGGGAGACCCAGTACTTC
>TRBV24-1|TRBD1|TRBJ2-1|NA
CATSDSGQDEQFF
TGTGCCACCAGTGACTCCGGACAGGATGAGCAGTTCTTC
>TRBV29-1|NA|TRBJ2-3|many
CSVPVYETQYF
TGCAGCGTCCCGGTTTACGAAACGCAGTATTTT
>TRBV10-3|NA|TRBJ2-7|few
CAISLDTAYEQYF
TGTGCCATCAGTCTTGACACCGCCTACGAGCAGTACTTC
>TRBV7-2|TRBD2|TRBJ2-3|few
CASRDWDYTDTQYF
TGTGCCAGCAGGGACTGGGACTACACAGATACGCAGTATTTT
>TRBV5-1|NA|TRBJ1-1|NA
CASSFQGRDTEAFF
TGCGCCAGCAGCTTCCAGGGGCGGGACACTGAAGCTTTCTTT
>TRBV2|NA|TRBJ1-5|many
CASTPSPSNQPQHF
TGTGCCAGCACCCCTTCCCCTAGCAATCAGCCCCAGCATTTT
>TRBV4-1|NA|TRBJ1-2|many
CASSQSRTDSYGYTF
TGCGCCAGCAGCCAATCACGGACAGATAGCTATGGCTACACCTTC
>TRBV3-1|NA|TRBJ1-5|many
CASTKSGASQPQHF
TGTGCCAGCACAAAATCGGGAGCGAGTCAGCCCCAGCATTTT
>TRBV7-9|TRBD1|TRBJ2-5|many
CASRGQGQETQYF
TGTGCCAGCAGGGGACAGGGTCAAGAGACCCAGTACTTC
>TRBV7-6|NA|TRBJ1-3|many
CASSLEGGSLSGNTIYF
TGTGCCAGCAGCTTAGAGGGCGGTAGTCTTTCTGGAAACACCATATATTTT
>TRBV6-2/TRBV6-3|NA|TRBJ2-1|many
CASSFSSGTAREQFF
TGTGCCAGCAGTTTCTCCAGCGGAACTGCGAGGGAGCAGTTCTTC
>TRBV7-9|NA|TRBJ2-6|NA
CASSSPWTDASGANVLTF
TGTGCCAGCAGCTCCCCCTGGACGGACGCCTCTGGGGCCAACGTCCTGACTTTC
>TRBV7-3|NA|TRBJ1-1|many
CASSYRGSGTEAFF
TGTGCCAGCAGCTATCGGGGTAGCGGCACTGAAGCTTTCTTT
>TRBV20-1|NA|TRBJ2-3|few
CSATSDGEGGTDTQYF
TGCAGTGCTACATCCGATGGGGAGGGGGGCACAGATACGCAGTATTTT
>TRBV6-2/TRBV6-3|NA|TRBJ2-1|many
CASHPGGHEQFF
TGTGCCAGTCACCCCGGAGGTCATGAGCAGTTCTTC
>TRBV20-1|NA|TRBJ2-3|few
CSAVAWKTSTDTQYF
TGCAGTGCTGTAGCCTGGAAGACTAGCACAGATACGCAGTATTTT
>TRBV11-2|NA|TRBJ1-1|many
CASSSRYRTEAFF
TGTGCCAGCAGCTCACGGTATCGAACTGAAGCTTTCTTT
>TRBV9|NA|TRBJ1-6|few
CASSVSLMDSPLHF
TGTGCCAGCAGCGTTTCCCTGATGGATTCACCCCTCCACTTT
>TRBV4-3|NA|TRBJ1-5|many
CASSQEPDQPQHF
TGCGCCAGCAGCCAAGAGCCGGATCAGCCCCAGCATTTT
>TRBV20-1|NA|TRBJ2-1|many
CSASRVGDSYNEQFF
TGCAGTGCTAGTCGGGTCGGCGACTCCTACAATGAGCAGTTCTTC
>TRBV7-9|NA|TRBJ1-1|NA
CASSPPGHGTEAFF
TGTGCCAGCAGCCCCCCGGGACACGGCACTGAAGCTTTCTTT
>TRBV7-9|TRBD2|TRBJ2-1|few
CASSSLAGANEQFF
TGTGCCAGCAGCTCACTAGCGGGGGCTAATGAGCAGTTCTTC
>TRBV7-8|TRBD1|TRBJ1-4|few
CASSFRDRDGKLFF
TGTGCCAGCAGCTTCCGGGACAGGGATGGAAAACTGTTTTTT
>TRBV6-2/TRBV6-3|TRBD1|TRBJ1-3|few
CASRIGGTVSGNTIYF
TGTGCCAGCCGGATCGGTGGGACAGTCTCTGGAAACACCATATATTTT
>TRBV18|TRBD1|TRBJ1-1|few
CASSRGQGRTEAFF
TGTGCCAGCTCGCGGGGACAGGGAAGAACTGAAGCTTTCTTT
>TRBV7-2|NA|TRBJ2-3|NA
CASSFRTAGDTQYF
TGTGCCAGCAGCTTTCGGACAGCGGGGGATACGCAGTATTTT
>TRBV6-1|TRBD1|TRBJ1-5|NA
CASRGYRGQPQHF
TGTGCCAGCAGAGGTTACAGGGGGCAGCCCCAGCATTTT
>TRBV5-5|NA|TRBJ2-3|few
CASSQNRAQGTQYF
TGTGCCAGCAGCCAGAACAGGGCCCAGGGTACGCAGTATTTT
>TRBV6-1|TRBD1|TRBJ2-7|NA
CASSGQGEDEQYF
TGTGCCAGCAGCGGACAGGGAGAGGACGAGCAGTACTTC
>TRBV27|NA|TRBJ1-1|many
CASSSPSGTSEAFF
TGTGCCAGCAGTTCGCCCTCCGGGACAAGTGAAGCTTTCTTT
>TRBV6-5|NA|TRBJ2-3|few
CASSYSRLSLDTQYF
TGTGCCAGCAGTTACTCGAGGCTTAGTCTAGATACGCAGTATTTT
>TRBV6-1|NA|TRBJ2-7|few
CASSGGLDILGEQYF
TGTGCCAGCAGTGGGGGTCTGGACATTCTTGGGGAGCAGTACTTC
>TRBV27|NA|TRBJ2-7|few
CANGKRFSYEQYF
TGTGCCAACGGGAAGCGTTTTTCCTACGAGCAGTACTTC
>TRBV12-5|NA|TRBJ2-3|few
CASGSGSGTQYF
TGTGCTAGTGGTAGTGGATCTGGGACGCAGTATTTT
>TRBV6-2/TRBV6-3|TRBD1|TRBJ1-2|many
CASSFPLDRNNYGYTF
TGTGCCAGCAGTTTCCCCCTGGACAGGAACAACTATGGCTACACCTTC
>TRBV6-2/TRBV6-3|NA|TRBJ1-5|few
CASSQRGPQHF
TGTGCCAGCAGTCAGCGGGGGCCCCAGCATTTT